This entry is about one T cell receptor (beta chain). As yet, its antigen is unknown. The data were taken from a study of cytotoxic CD8 clonotypes in ibrutinib-treated CLL. Overall study findings and caveats: Clonality increased with ibrutinib response but returned toward baseline at progression.

Sequencing used immunoSEQ multiplex PCR; TCRdb keeps in-frame clones, though not all of them. Among about 270,000 clones, less than 85% were seen once, and the ten largest hold around 5.3%. The CDR3 consists of 13 residues. With 7 bases removed from V and 2 bases from J, the gap between germline ends came to 11 bases. CDR1 and CDR2 (germline): SQVTM, ANQGSEA. The chain combines TRBV29-1 with TRBJ1-4; no clear D. The specimen comprised PBMCs, sampled at disease progression, from a patient treated with ibrutinib. This clonotype was sampled from a human donor with chronic lymphocytic leukemia. The CDR3: CSGVSGTNEKLFF. CDR3 nucleotides: TGCAGCGGAGTAAGCGGGACTAATGAAAAACTGTTTTTT.